Each of the 29 T cell receptor beta chains below was sequenced from the same sample in a study of T-cell reconstitution after alpha-beta-depleted transplantation in children. Unique molecular identifiers were incorporated into the prepared TCRbeta library. A single record per CDR3 protein comes from TCRdb applying MiXCR to the PCR reads. The data contain about 500,000 distinct CDR3 sequences, approximately 29% of them singletons. The sample in question was PBMCs from the stem cell graft donor, obtained from the stem cell graft. Every receptor here comes from a human donor who donated a stem cell graft to a child with aplastic anemia.

The chain uses TRBV29-1 and TRBJ2-5; D may be TRBD1 or TRBD2 (6 bases each). Germline CDR1 and CDR2: SQVTM and ANQGSEA. Trimming took off 6 bases at V and 6 bases at J, with 20 bases between the two ends. This CDR3 spans 14 amino acids. The CDR3 bases are TGCAGCGTGCTGACAGGTGGGGGGAGACAGACCCAGTACTTC. Amino acids: CSVLTGGGRQTQYF. The entire variable domain, with the rest obtained from reference TRBV29-1 and TRBJ2-5, is as follows: SAVISQKPSRDICQRGTSLTIQCQVDSQVTMMFWYRQQPGQSLTLIATANQGSEATYESGFVIDKFPISRPNLTFSTLTVSNMSPEDSSIYLCSVLTGGGRQTQYFGPGTRLLVL.

The J gene is TRBJ2-1, the V gene TRBV19, with a tentative D call TRBD2 (5 bases). The ends were cut back, 4 bases at V and 5 bases at J, with 12 bases in the middle. CDR3 length equals 14 residues. Germline CDR1 LNHDA, CDR2 SQIVND (reference sequence). Written as DNA, the CDR3 is TGTGCCAGTAGTAGGTGGAATAGCGACAATGAGCAGTTCTTC. Its protein product is CASSRWNSDNEQFF.

CDR3 region: CASSFAREAPYNEQFF. The CDR3 bases are TGTGCCAGCAGCTTCGCCCGGGAGGCGCCCTACAATGAGCAGTTCTTC. V is TRBV7-2 and J is TRBJ2-1, with 7 bases identical to TRBD2. CDR1 is SGHTA and CDR2 is FQGNSA in the germline V gene. V trimming: 3 bases; J trimming: 2 bases; junction bases outside the gene matches: 7. The CDR3 covers 16 residues.

The gene calls are TRBV29-1 and TRBJ1-1, with 7 bases that match TRBD1. Germline V gene sequence: CDR1 SQVTM, CDR2 ANQGSEA. Trimming removed 7 bases from V and 0 bases from J; junction bases left unmatched: 14. The CDR3 is made up of 16 amino acids. The DNA of the CDR3 is TGCAGCGCTTTAATGGGACAGACAGGAATGAACACTGAAGCTTTCTTT. It is translated as CSALMGQTGMNTEAFF.

The CDR3 coding sequence is TGTGCCAGCTCGCTGGGACTAGCGGAGGGGAATGAGCAGTTCTTC. Its translation: CASSLGLAEGNEQFF. The gene calls are TRBV18 and TRBJ2-1; 11 bases are a match to TRBD2. Germline loops: CDR1 KGHSH, CDR2 LQKENI. V lost 6 bases, J lost 7 bases, and 8 bases stayed unmatched. The CDR3 runs to 15 residues.

The V call is TRBV5-1, the J call TRBJ2-2; 11 bases are a match to TRBD2. This CDR3 is 17 amino acids long. CDR1 is SGHRS and CDR2 is YFSETQ in the germline V gene. Trimming at V came to 2 bases and at J to 6 bases, leaving 9 bases not matched to a gene. The CDR3 region has the DNA TGCGCCAGCAGCTTTGGAGATAGCGGGAGGGCCGCCGGGGAGCTGTTTTTT. Protein sequence: CASSFGDSGRAAGELFF. The variable domain in full, completed from reference TRBV5-1 and TRBJ2-2, reads KAGVTQTPRYLIKTRGQQVTLSCSPISGHRSVSWYQQTPGQGLQFLFEYFSETQRNKGNFPGRFSGRQFSNSRSEMNVSTLELGDSALYLCASSFGDSGRAAGELFFGEGSRLTVL.

The J gene is TRBJ1-1, the V gene TRBV18; 7 bases agree with TRBD1. The CDR3 is made up of 15 amino acids. Germline values: CDR1 KGHSH, CDR2 LQKENI. J was trimmed by 1 base and V by 3 bases; bases with no gene match: 5. CDR3 region: CASSPEGAANTEAFF. Written as DNA, the CDR3 is TGTGCCAGCTCACCCGAGGGGGCGGCGAACACTGAAGCTTTCTTT.

CDR3 in DNA: TGTGCCAGCAGTTTATTGGGACGGACCTACGAGCAGTACTTC. Its protein is CASSLLGRTYEQYF. The chain recombines TRBV27 with TRBJ2-7; tentatively, D is TRBD1 or TRBD2 (5 bases each). The CDR3 loop spans 14 amino acids. Trimming pared 1 base from V and 2 bases from J, leaving 9 bases between. Looked up from germline, CDR1 is MNHEY and CDR2 is SMNVEV (reference sequence).

This clonotype was counted a few times. This chain connects TRBV20-1 to TRBJ1-2; D is uncertain. V dropped 3 bases and J dropped 4 bases, with 6 bases sitting between them. The CDR3 extends over 11 amino acids. The germline V gene encodes CDR1 DFQATT and CDR2 SNEGSKA (reference sequence). The CDR3 DNA is TGCAGTGCTAGCGAGGGCTATGGCTACACCTTC. This translates into CSASEGYGYTF.

This clonotype has more than one count but fewer than ten. The V and J genes are TRBV27 and TRBJ2-7, with 9 bases identical to TRBD1. With V trimmed by 4 bases and J by 2 bases, 3 bases remained unmatched. This CDR3 has 14 amino acids. Germline V gives CDR1 MNHEY, CDR2 SMNVEV (reference sequence). This chain's CDR3 is CASSYRGLAYEQYF. CDR3 coding DNA: TGTGCCAGCAGTTACAGGGGGCTAGCCTACGAGCAGTACTTC.

The chain is built from TRBV18 and TRBJ1-1; D is unclear. The CDR3 totals 15 residues. CDR1 is KGHSH and CDR2 is LQKENI in the germline V gene. V lost 3 bases and J 6 bases, leaving 17 bases between the germline ends. The CDR3, as DNA: TGTGCCAGCTCACCCCTTGAAGTAGATGGGGCTGAAGCTTTCTTT. It encodes CASSPLEVDGAEAFF.

The chain uses TRBV12-3 or TRBV12-4 and TRBJ2-3; no definite D call. The CDR3 runs to 15 residues. Deletions cut 6 bases from V and 4 bases from J, with 17 bases between. CDR3 in amino acids: CASSRSLVGPDTQYF. The DNA of the CDR3 is TGTGCCAGCAGCCGCTCCCTAGTGGGTCCAGATACGCAGTATTTT.

This clonotype was detected only a few times. V gene TRBV6-2 or TRBV6-3 combines with J gene TRBJ2-7, with 15 bases aligning to TRBD2. Germline values: CDR1 MNHEY, CDR2 SVGEGT. Unmatched junction bases numbered 3, after V lost 7 bases and J lost 5 bases. This CDR3 is 14 amino acids long. The CDR3 region is CASKGLAGGHEQYV. The CDR3 coding sequence is TGTGCCAGCAAGGGACTAGCGGGAGGTCACGAGCAGTACGTC.

The chain links TRBV30 to TRBJ2-1; 11 nucleotides line up with TRBD2. The CDR3 is 18 residues long. Germline assignment: CDR1 GTSNPN and CDR2 SVGIG (reference sequence). The junction had 15 bases not matched to a gene; V was cut back by 4 bases and J by 4 bases. CDR3 amino acids: CAWIRLAGRGPLYNEQFF. DNA of the CDR3: TGTGCCTGGATACGACTAGCGGGGAGAGGTCCGCTGTACAATGAGCAGTTCTTC.

The table lists this clonotype with a few counts. This chain links TRBV28 with TRBJ2-7; D ambiguous. This CDR3 is 14 amino acids long. Trimming shortened V by 8 bases and J by 3 bases, and 17 bases separated the two germline ends. Germline loops: CDR1 MDHEN, CDR2 SYDVKM. Here the CDR3 DNA reads TGTGCCAGCGTGTCTCCCGGTCCGGTCTACGAGCAGTACTTC. Translation: CASVSPGPVYEQYF.

Many counts were recorded for this clonotype. V and J are TRBV29-1 and TRBJ1-4; 10 nucleotides match TRBD1. J was trimmed by 7 bases and V by 1 base; bases with no gene match: 6. The CDR3 totals 15 residues. Germline assignment: CDR1 SQVTM and CDR2 ANQGSEA. CDR3 DNA: TGCAGCGTTGAAGCCGGGACAGGGGAAAGTGAAAAACTGTTTTTT. Translation: CSVEAGTGESEKLFF.

This clonotype has more than one count but fewer than ten. The chain recombines TRBV29-1 with TRBJ2-1; 10 bases align to TRBD2. Germline assignment: CDR1 SQVTM and CDR2 ANQGSEA. V shed 4 bases and J 4 bases; nucleotides not matched to a gene: 4. The CDR3 covers 14 residues. CDR3 in amino acids: CSVVLAGAYNEQFF. The CDR3 DNA follows: TGCAGCGTTGTTCTAGCGGGAGCTTACAATGAGCAGTTCTTC.

The rearrangement uses TRBV19 and TRBJ2-1; D might be TRBD2 (6 bases). The germline CDR1 and CDR2 sequences are LNHDA and SQIVND (reference sequence). The CDR3 is 15 residues long. V lost 2 bases, J lost 4 bases, and 12 bases lay in between. The CDR3 spells CASSISAGNYNEQFF. CDR3 coding DNA: TGTGCCAGTAGTATATCAGCGGGTAATTACAATGAGCAGTTCTTC.

This clonotype was picked up a small number of times. The chain links TRBV15 to TRBJ1-2, with D maybe TRBD1 (5 bases). The CDR3 consists of 14 residues. V shed 2 bases and J shed 8 bases, with 15 bases lying between them. Germline loops: CDR1 LNHNV, CDR2 YYDKDF (reference sequence). CDR3 sequence reads: CATSRPGTARGYTF. The CDR3 coding sequence is TGTGCCACCAGCAGACCTGGGACCGCCCGGGGCTACACCTTC.

The rearrangement joins TRBV5-6 to TRBJ1-5, with TRBD1 identical over 7 bases. With 4 bases clipped from V and 5 bases from J, the junction kept 6 bases outside the gene matches. Germline CDR1 and CDR2: SGHDT and YYEEEE. This CDR3 is 14 amino acids long. The CDR3 sequence is CASSETGEDQPQHF. CDR3 sequence (DNA): TGTGCCAGCAGCGAAACAGGGGAGGATCAGCCCCAGCATTTT.

This sequence joins TRBV11-1 and TRBJ2-1, with 11 bases matching TRBD2. The CDR3 runs 16 residues. The junction had 8 bases not matched to a gene; V was cut back by 4 bases and J by 6 bases. The germline CDR1 and CDR2 sequences are SGHAT and FQDESV (reference sequence). The CDR3 loop is CASSSTLAGVGNEQFF. The CDR3 DNA sequence: TGTGCCAGCAGCTCCACACTAGCGGGAGTTGGCAATGAGCAGTTCTTC.

The chain joins TRBV5-4 to TRBJ2-5; TRBD2 aligns across 9 bases. CDR1 SGHNT and CDR2 YYREEE come from the germline V gene (reference sequence). The ends lost 2 bases at V and 4 bases at J; junction bases unmatched: 12. The length of the CDR3 is 17 residues. This CDR3 is CASSFSIIAGAGETQYF. In DNA form, the CDR3 reads TGTGCCAGCAGCTTTTCAATTATAGCGGGAGCGGGAGAGACCCAGTACTTC.

This clonotype was recorded a few times. The chain recombines TRBV27 with TRBJ1-2, with a tentative D call TRBD1 (5 bases). V was clipped by 2 bases and J by 7 bases, with 11 bases between them. The CDR3 totals 13 residues. The germline gives CDR1 MNHEY, CDR2 SMNVEV (reference sequence). The CDR3: CASSLAGLGGYTF. CDR3 in DNA: TGTGCCAGCAGTTTAGCAGGGTTGGGTGGCTACACCTTC.

V gene TRBV27 combines with J gene TRBJ2-7, with 7 bases matching TRBD1. The CDR3 extends over 15 amino acids. Germline V CDR1 and CDR2: MNHEY, SMNVEV (reference sequence). Trimming at V came to 2 bases and at J to 5 bases, leaving 9 bases not matched to a gene. CDR3: CASSLEVNRGHEQYF. For the CDR3, the DNA is TGTGCCAGCAGTTTAGAGGTTAACAGGGGCCACGAGCAGTACTTC.

The genes are TRBV14 and TRBJ2-1; no definite D call. V was shortened by 0 bases and J by 9 bases, with 9 bases between the two germline ends. This CDR3 contains 13 residues. The germline V gene encodes CDR1 SGHDN and CDR2 FVKESK. This CDR3 is CASSQEPRVEQFF. The DNA of the CDR3 is TGTGCCAGCAGCCAAGAGCCGAGAGTTGAGCAGTTCTTC.

The table lists this clonotype with a few counts. V usage is TRBV5-1 and J usage is TRBJ2-2; D is unclear. Germline V gene lookup returns CDR1 SGHRS and CDR2 YFSETQ. V was trimmed by 4 bases and J by 0 bases, leaving 13 bases between them. The CDR3 extends over 16 amino acids. The CDR3 DNA reads as TGCGCCAGCAGCCTTTTCCCGGGTTCGAACACCGGGGAGCTGTTTTTT. This encodes CASSLFPGSNTGELFF.

This clonotype was counted a few times. V is TRBV5-5 and J is TRBJ1-6, with D perhaps TRBD1 (5 bases). This CDR3 comprises 14 residues. The V end was cut by 0 bases, the J end by 6 bases, with 7 bases between. From germline, CDR1 is SGHKS and CDR2 YYEKEE (reference sequence). The CDR3 DNA follows: TGTGCCAGCAGCTTGGACAGGATTAATTCACCCCTCCACTTT. It specifies CASSLDRINSPLHF.

The rearrangement joins TRBV20-1 to TRBJ2-4; D is undetermined. The CDR3 is made up of 13 amino acids. Germline V gene lookup returns CDR1 DFQATT and CDR2 SNEGSKA (reference sequence). V was pared by 3 bases and J by 3 bases, with 9 bases between. CDR3 amino acids: CSASIPLKNIQYF. The DNA of the CDR3 is TGCAGTGCTAGTATTCCCCTCAAAAACATTCAGTACTTC.

This rearrangement joins TRBV11-2 to TRBJ2-2; 14 bases map to TRBD2. The V and J ends lost 3 bases and 1 base, in that order; junction bases with no gene match: 10. Germline V gene lookup returns CDR1 SGHAT and CDR2 FQNNGV. The CDR3 is 20 amino acids. The CDR3 DNA sequence: TGTGCCAGCAGCTTGAGAGGACTAGCGGGAGGCCGCCTGAACACCGGGGAGCTGTTTTTT. Protein product: CASSLRGLAGGRLNTGELFF.